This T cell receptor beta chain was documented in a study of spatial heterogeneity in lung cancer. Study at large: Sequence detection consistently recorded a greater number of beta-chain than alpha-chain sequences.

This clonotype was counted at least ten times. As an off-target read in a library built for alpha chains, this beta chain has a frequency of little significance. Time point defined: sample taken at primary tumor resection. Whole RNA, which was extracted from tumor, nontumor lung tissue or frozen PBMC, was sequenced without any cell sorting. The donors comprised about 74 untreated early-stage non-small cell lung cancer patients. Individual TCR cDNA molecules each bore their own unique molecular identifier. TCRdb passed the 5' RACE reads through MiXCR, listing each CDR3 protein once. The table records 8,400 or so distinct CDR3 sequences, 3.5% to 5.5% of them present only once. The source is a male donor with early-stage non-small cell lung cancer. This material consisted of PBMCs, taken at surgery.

In nucleotides, the CDR3 is TGTGCCAGCGGTTCAGGGGTGGGAGCTGAAGCTTTCTTT. Encoded protein: CASGSGVGAEAFF. The rearrangement links TRBV12-3 or TRBV12-4 to TRBJ1-1; D is possibly TRBD1 (6 bases). The ends were cut back, 8 bases at V and 6 bases at J, with 16 bases in the middle. CDR3 length equals 13 residues.